This section outlines one T cell receptor (beta chain) sequence together with its context. The antigen remains undetermined. The data were obtained in a study of T cells after yellow fever vaccination. Study-wide results and caveats: Reappearance after the booster was observed for most primary-vaccination clones (roughly 97% CD4, approximately 90% CD8). Among all clonotypes, a small share was observed in both CD4 and CD8 compartments. Contaminants from the bulk population, in the form of abundant clonotypes, could be found in FACS-sorted repertoires.

By 5'RACE template switching, TCR cDNA was produced, with a universal primer site and UMIs added in the process. TCRdb fed the 5' RACE reads into MiXCR, producing one record per CDR3 protein. The sample has some 200,000 distinct CDR3 sequences, approximately 3% seen once; the top ten hold around 3%. This CDR3 has 14 residues. V dropped 5 bases and J dropped 4; count of bases not matched to a gene: 6. CDR1 is SGHTA, CDR2 FQGTGA, per germline. The sample here was CD4+ T cells sorted from PBMCs, taken 10 days after the yellow fever booster vaccination. This TCR was recovered from a man between 18 and 29 years old who received the YFV17D yellow fever vaccine. This chain connects TRBV7-3 to TRBJ2-5, with TRBD1 matching 8 bases. CDR3 sequence (DNA): TGTGCCAGCAGCGTGACAGGGGTTGGAGAGACCCAGTACTTC. This translates into CASSVTGVGETQYF.